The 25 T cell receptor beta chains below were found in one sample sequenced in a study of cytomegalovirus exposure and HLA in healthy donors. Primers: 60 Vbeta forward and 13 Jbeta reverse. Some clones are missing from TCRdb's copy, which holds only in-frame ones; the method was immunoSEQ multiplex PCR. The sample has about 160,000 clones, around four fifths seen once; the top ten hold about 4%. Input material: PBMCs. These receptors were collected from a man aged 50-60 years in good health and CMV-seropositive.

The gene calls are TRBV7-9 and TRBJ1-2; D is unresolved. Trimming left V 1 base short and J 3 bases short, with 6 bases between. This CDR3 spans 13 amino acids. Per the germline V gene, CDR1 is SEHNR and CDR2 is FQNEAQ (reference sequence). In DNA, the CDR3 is TGTGCCAGCAGCTTAGTACCGGACTATGGCTACACCTTC. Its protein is CASSLVPDYGYTF.

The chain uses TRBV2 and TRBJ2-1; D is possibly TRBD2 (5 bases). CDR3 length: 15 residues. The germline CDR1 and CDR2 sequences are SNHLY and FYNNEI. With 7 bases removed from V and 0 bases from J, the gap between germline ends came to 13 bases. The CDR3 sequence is CASIRIAHSYNEQFF. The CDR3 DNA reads TGTGCCAGCATCAGAATAGCGCACTCCTACAATGAGCAGTTCTTC.

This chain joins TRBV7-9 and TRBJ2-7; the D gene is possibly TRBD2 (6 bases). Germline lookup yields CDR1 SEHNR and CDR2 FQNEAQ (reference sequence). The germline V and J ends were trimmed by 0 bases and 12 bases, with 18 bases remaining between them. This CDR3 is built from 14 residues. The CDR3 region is CASSLANGRGGSYF. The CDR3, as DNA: TGTGCCAGCAGCTTAGCGAATGGTAGGGGAGGTTCGTACTTC.

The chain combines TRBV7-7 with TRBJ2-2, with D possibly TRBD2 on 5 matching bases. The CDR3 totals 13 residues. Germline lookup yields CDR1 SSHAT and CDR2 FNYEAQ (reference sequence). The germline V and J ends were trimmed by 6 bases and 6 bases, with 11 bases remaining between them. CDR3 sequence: CASRRMEAGELFF. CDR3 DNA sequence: TGTGCCAGCAGGAGGATGGAGGCCGGGGAGCTGTTTTTT.

CDR3 coding DNA: TGCGCCAGCAGAGGACAGTTCAATCAGCCCCAGCATTTT. Translation gives CASRGQFNQPQHF. The chain is built from TRBV10-2 and TRBJ1-5; tentatively, D is TRBD1 (6 bases). V was pared by 6 bases and J by 3 bases, with 9 bases between. This CDR3 spans 13 amino acids. Per germline, CDR1 WSHSY and CDR2 SAAADI.

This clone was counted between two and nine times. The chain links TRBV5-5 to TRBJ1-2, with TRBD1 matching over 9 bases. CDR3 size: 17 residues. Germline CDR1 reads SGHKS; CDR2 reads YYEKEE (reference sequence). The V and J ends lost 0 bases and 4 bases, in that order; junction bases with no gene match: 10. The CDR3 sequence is CASSLAMAGQGSYGYTF. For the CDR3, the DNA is TGTGCCAGCAGCTTGGCGATGGCGGGACAGGGCTCCTATGGCTACACCTTC.

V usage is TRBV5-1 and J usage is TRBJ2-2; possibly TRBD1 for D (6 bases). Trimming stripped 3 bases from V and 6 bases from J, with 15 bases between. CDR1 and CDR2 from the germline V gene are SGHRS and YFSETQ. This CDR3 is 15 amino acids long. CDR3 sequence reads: CASSWAGAFSGELFF. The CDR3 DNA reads TGCGCCAGCAGCTGGGCAGGGGCGTTCTCCGGGGAGCTGTTTTTT. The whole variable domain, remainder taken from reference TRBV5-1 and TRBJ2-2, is KAGVTQTPRYLIKTRGQQVTLSCSPISGHRSVSWYQQTPGQGLQFLFEYFSETQRNKGNFPGRFSGRQFSNSRSEMNVSTLELGDSALYLCASSWAGAFSGELFFGEGSRLTVL.

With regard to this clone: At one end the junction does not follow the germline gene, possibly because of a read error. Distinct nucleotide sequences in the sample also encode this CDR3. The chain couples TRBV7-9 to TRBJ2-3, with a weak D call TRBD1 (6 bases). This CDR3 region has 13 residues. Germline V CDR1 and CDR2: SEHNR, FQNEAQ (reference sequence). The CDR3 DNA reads TGCGCCAGCAGCAAGGGGGTCACAGATACGCAGTATTTT. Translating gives CASSKGVTDTQYF.

The CDR3 sequence: CAISPGLGYEQYF. The CDR3 nucleotides read TGTGCCATCAGCCCGGGACTAGGGTACGAGCAGTACTTC. The V gene is TRBV10-3, the J gene TRBJ2-7; the match to TRBD2 covers 8 bases. CDR3 length: 13 residues. Looked up from germline, CDR1 is ENHRY and CDR2 is SYGVKD. V lost 6 bases to trimming and J lost 4 bases; unmatched junction nucleotides: 5.

CDR3 region: CASSLLGQGGPYEQYF. The CDR3 bases are TGTGCCAGCAGTCTCTTGGGACAGGGAGGGCCCTACGAGCAGTACTTC. The genes are TRBV27 and TRBJ2-7; 9 bases match TRBD1. The trim removed 5 bases at V and 2 bases at J, leaving 10 bases unmatched. The CDR3 has 16 residues. The V gene's germline CDR1 is MNHEY and CDR2 SMNVEV (reference sequence).

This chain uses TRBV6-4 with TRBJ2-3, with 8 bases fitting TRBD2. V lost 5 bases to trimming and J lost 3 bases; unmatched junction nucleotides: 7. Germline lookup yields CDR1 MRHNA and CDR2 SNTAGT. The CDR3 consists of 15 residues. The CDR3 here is CASSTPGGKTDTQYF. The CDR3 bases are TGTGCCAGCAGTACCCCGGGGGGGAAGACAGATACGCAGTATTTT.

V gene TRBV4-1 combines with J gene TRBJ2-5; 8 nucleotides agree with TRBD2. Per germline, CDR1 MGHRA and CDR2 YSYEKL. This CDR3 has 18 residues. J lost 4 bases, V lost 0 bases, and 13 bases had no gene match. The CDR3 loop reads CASSQDQAGVPWGETQYF. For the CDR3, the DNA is TGCGCCAGCAGCCAAGATCAAGCGGGAGTACCGTGGGGAGAGACCCAGTACTTC.

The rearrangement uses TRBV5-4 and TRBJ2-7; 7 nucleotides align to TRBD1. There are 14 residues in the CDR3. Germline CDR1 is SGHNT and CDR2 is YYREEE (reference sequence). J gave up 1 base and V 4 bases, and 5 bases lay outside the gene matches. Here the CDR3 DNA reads TGTGCCAGCAGCCTTACAGGGGAATCCTACGAGCAGTACTTC. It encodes CASSLTGESYEQYF. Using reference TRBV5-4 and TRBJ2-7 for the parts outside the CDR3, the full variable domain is ETGVTQSPTHLIKTRGQQVTLRCSSQSGHNTVSWYQQALGQGPQFIFQYYREEENGRGNFPPRFSGLQFPNYSSELNVNALELDDSALYLCASSLTGESYEQYFGPGTRLTVT.

CDR3 sequence reads: CASSPHPQTGSQETQYF. The CDR3 DNA sequence: TGTGCCAGCAGCCCCCACCCTCAGACAGGATCCCAAGAGACCCAGTACTTC. V and J are TRBV9 and TRBJ2-5; D is possibly TRBD1 (6 bases). Germline V lookup: CDR1 SGDLS, CDR2 YYNGEE. Between the trimmed V and J ends, which lost 4 bases and 1 base, there was a span of 20 bases. The CDR3 totals 17 residues.

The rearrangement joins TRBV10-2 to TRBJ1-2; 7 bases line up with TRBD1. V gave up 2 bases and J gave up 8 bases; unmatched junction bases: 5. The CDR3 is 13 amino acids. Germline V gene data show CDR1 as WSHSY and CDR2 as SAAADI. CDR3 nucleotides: TGCGCCAGCAGTGAGCAGGGGGGTACGGGCTACACCTTC. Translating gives CASSEQGGTGYTF.

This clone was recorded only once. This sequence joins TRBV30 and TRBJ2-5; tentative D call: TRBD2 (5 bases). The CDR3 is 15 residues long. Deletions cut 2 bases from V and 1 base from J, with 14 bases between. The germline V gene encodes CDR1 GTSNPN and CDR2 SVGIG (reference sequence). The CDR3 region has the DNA TGTGCCTGGAGTAGCCCCCGAGCGGTCCAAGAGACCCAGTACTTC. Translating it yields CAWSSPRAVQETQYF.

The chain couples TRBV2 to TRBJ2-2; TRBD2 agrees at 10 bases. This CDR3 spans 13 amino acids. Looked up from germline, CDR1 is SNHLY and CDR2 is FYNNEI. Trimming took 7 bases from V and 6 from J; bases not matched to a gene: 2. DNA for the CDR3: TGTGCCAGCACAAGCGGGAGGGCCGGGGAGCTGTTTTTT. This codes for CASTSGRAGELFF.

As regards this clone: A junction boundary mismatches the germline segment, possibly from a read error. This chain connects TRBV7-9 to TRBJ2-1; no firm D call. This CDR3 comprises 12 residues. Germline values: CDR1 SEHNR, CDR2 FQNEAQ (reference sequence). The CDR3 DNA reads TGTTCCAGCAGCTTAGGCGTCAATGAGCAGTTCTTC. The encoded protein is CSSSLGVNEQFF. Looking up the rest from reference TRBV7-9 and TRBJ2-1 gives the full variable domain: DTGVSQNPRHKITKRGQNVTFRCDPISEHNRLYWYRQTLGQGPEFLTYFQNEAQLEKSRLLSDRFSAERPKGSFSTLEIQRTEQGDSAMYLCSSSLGVNEQFFGPGTRLTVL.

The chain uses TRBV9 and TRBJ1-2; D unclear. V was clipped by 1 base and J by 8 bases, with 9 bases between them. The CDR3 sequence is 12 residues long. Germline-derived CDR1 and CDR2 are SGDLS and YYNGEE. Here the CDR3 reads CASSVQTGGYTF. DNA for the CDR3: TGTGCCAGCAGCGTACAGACGGGAGGCTACACCTTC.

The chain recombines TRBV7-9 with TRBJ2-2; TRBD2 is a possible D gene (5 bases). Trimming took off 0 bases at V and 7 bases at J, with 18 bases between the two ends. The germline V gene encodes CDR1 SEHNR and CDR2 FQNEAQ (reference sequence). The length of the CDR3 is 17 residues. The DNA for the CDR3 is TGTGCCAGCAGCTTAGCGGTTTCACTAATGGCGGGCGGGGAGCTGTTTTTT. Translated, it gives CASSLAVSLMAGGELFF.

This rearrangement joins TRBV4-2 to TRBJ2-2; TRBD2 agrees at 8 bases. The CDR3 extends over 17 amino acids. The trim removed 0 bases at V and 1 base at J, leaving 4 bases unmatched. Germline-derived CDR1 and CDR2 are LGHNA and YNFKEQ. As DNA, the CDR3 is TGTGCCAGCAGCCAAGATTACACTAGCGGGAACACCGGGGAGCTGTTTTTT. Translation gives CASSQDYTSGNTGELFF.

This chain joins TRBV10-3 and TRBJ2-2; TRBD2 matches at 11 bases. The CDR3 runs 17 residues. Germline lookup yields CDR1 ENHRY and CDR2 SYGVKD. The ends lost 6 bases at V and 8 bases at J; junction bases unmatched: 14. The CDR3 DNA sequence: TGTGCCATCAGAGAGGAAACTAGCGGGAGAGTAACGGGGGAGCTGTTTTTT. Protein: CAIREETSGRVTGELFF.

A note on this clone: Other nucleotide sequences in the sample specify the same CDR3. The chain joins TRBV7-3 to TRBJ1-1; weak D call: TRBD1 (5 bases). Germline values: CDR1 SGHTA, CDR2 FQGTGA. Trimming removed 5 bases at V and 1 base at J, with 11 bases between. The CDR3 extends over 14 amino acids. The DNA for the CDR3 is TGTGCCAGCAGCCCCGGACATTCGAACACTGAAGCTTTCTTT. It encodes CASSPGHSNTEAFF. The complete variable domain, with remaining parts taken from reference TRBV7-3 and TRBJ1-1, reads GAGVSQTPSNKVTEKGKYVELRCDPISGHTALYWYRQSLGQGPEFLIYFQGTGAADDSGLPNDRFFAVRPEGSVSTLKIQRTERGDSAVYLCASSPGHSNTEAFFGQGTRLTVV.

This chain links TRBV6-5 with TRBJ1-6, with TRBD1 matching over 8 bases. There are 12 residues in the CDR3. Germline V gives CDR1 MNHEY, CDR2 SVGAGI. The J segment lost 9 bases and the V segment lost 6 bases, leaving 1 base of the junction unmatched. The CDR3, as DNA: TGTGCCAGCAGGACAGGGGCTTCACCCCTCCACTTT. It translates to CASRTGASPLHF.

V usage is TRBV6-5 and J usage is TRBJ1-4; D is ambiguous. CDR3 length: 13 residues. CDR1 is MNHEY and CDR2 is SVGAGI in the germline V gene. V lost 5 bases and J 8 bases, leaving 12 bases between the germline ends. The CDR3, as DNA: TGTGCCAGCAGTAACCCGACGGGAGAAAAACTGTTTTTT. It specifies CASSNPTGEKLFF.